The sequence of this T cell receptor (beta chain) was determined in a study of cytomegalovirus exposure and HLA in healthy donors (dated by TCRdb to about 2017). Concerning the study at large: According to an earlier analysis of 450 to 650 of the donors, 150 million to 200 million T cells yielded roughly 110 million unique TCR beta sequences and about 300 Gb of sequence data. Approximately 310 gigabases of sequencing data and tens of millions of unique TCR sequences were included in an early release covering about 600 HLA-typed donors. Of the roughly 430 genotyped donors, approximately 83% fell in the genetic ancestry cluster associated with self-reported Caucasian donors. The aim of the study was to test whether cataloging public T cell receptors could identify signatures of past pathogen exposure. Using immunosequencing, the study profiled T cell repertoires from about 650 subjects and related those repertoires to cytomegalovirus serostatus. In addition to the first cohort of 666 subjects, a separate validation cohort of approximately 130 different subjects was used. To predict cytomegalovirus infection status, the study brought together high-throughput TCR immunosequencing, statistical association of individual TCRs with disease status, and machine learning. In a later analysis, previously published TCR beta repertoires from 670 or so donors were re-analyzed and high-resolution HLA genotyping was added so that TCR occurrence patterns could be studied. In the later analysis, no new phenotypic data were used to find candidate immune exposures; instead, reliance was placed on TCR beta sequences and their occurrence across donors. To decide whether each TCR beta V gene segment behaved as functional or pseudogenic, an earlier analysis of approximately 590 of the donors relied on high-throughput TCR beta sequencing. Donor age, sex, ethnicity and CMV serostatus were compiled together with the repertoire data. A later genetic analysis used genome-wide SNP genotypes for about 65% of the roughly 670 donors, treating that subset as a discovery cohort. Every discovery cohort repertoire had been produced on one sequencing platform. Class I and class II HLA loci were covered by the typing at four-digit resolution. The number of donors typed differed by locus, with 629-630 for A, B, C, DRB1 and DQB1, around 500 for DQA1, about 610 for DPA1, and roughly 450 for DPB1. Several DR-DQ haplotypes were treated as single units for association and clustering because of strong linkage in the cohort. Among roughly 370 genotyped donors of the cohort, an average of 235,054 unique TCR beta nucleotide sequences were sequenced per donor, about a sixth of them non-productive.

The receptor library was made with the immunoSEQ multiplex PCR assay. The multiplex PCR relied on a mix of 60 forward primers for TCR Vbeta segments and 13 reverse primers for TCR Jbeta segments. A multiplex PCR assay on genomic DNA amplified the CDR3 region of rearranged TCR beta genes. Amplified TCR beta libraries were sequenced as 87-base-pair reads on the Illumina HiSeq System. On the study's bioinformatics: In a later analysis, about 80 million unique TCR beta chains were counted across the 650 to 750 repertoires, and approximately 11 million of these chains were shared by at least two donors. Raw reads were error-corrected and collapsed into unique sequences with a nearest-neighbor algorithm that merged closely related sequences to remove PCR and sequencing errors. To assign V, D and J gene segments, CDR3 sequences were aligned to IMGT reference sequences. Each retained sequence needed at least a six-nucleotide match to both a V gene segment and a J gene segment. Rearrangements were called productive when the CDR3 lacked stop codons and stayed in frame with V and J; all others were non-productive. Following IMGT convention, CDR3 was defined as the stretch from the second conserved V-encoded cysteine up to the conserved J-encoded phenylalanine. In an earlier analysis of 550 to 650 of the donors, sequences lacking an unambiguous match to a single V gene segment were excluded. In an earlier analysis of some 590 of the donors, V segments were called functional above 56.7% productive rearrangements and were called segregating when the between-donor standard deviation exceeded 5%. A statistical classification framework was developed to diagnose cytomegalovirus status using the catalog of TCR beta chain sequences. In a later analysis, TCR nucleotide sequences were compared against IMGT/GENE-DB human TR gene sequences so that V and J genes could be assigned. Using the TCRdist pipeline, a later analysis assigned CDR3 sequences along with most-parsimonious VDJ recombination scenarios. In a later analysis, each TCR beta chain was defined by its CDR3 amino acid sequence together with its V-gene family, and reads lacking a unique V-gene family were excluded. A later analysis removed 500 to 650 highly shared, low-generation-probability nucleotide sequences to deal with suspected cross-contamination and a sequencing artifact. In a later analysis, a clonal expansion index for each public chain was calculated from normalized within-repertoire ranks of inferred template counts. In a later analysis, generation probabilities were computed with a VDJ recombination model fitted to out-of-frame rearrangements, and the resulting probabilities were checked against IGoR. Hypergeometric tests were used in a later analysis to score TCR-TCR, TCR-HLA and TCR-CMV co-occurrence, with a repertoire-size bias correction applied to the TCR pairs. False discovery rates were estimated in a later analysis by permuting HLA or CMV assignments 20 times. In a later analysis, co-occurring TCRs were grouped using DBSCAN, and TCRdist sequence similarity was added for clustering within HLA-allele-positive subsets. Co-occurrence clustering excluded repertoires with fewer than 30,000 or more than 120,000 public chains, plus five with anomalous nucleotide sharing. TCRdb carries this immuneACCESS record with in-frame sequences only. Its versions omit some clonotypes, under half of them owing to an unresolved V gene in the studies checked, with the rest unexplained. Clone size and the V and J calls come from that table; the DNA yielded D and trimming. This sample comprises over 100,000 clones, 76% of them detected only once. The ten largest clones take up 7.7% of the sample.

The cohort consisted of 666 healthy bone marrow donors. Cohort members were all nominally healthy when sampled, although unrecorded immune exposures were likely present. The donor tested CMV seropositive and was one of the 289 seropositive cohort members. A peripheral blood sample was collected from each donor, and TCR beta sequencing was performed on peripheral blood mononuclear cells. The Qiagen DNeasy Blood Extraction Kit was used to extract genomic DNA from the blood cell samples. Overall results and qualifications from the work: While some public TCRs were present in many individuals, most TCR sequences turned up only very rarely across donors. Because HLA typing was missing for some donors at each locus, association tests included only the typed subset. In vitro tests confirmed that three of the cytomegalovirus-associated TCR beta chains recognize cytomegalovirus antigens. Several of the top co-occurrence clusters appeared to be linked to parvovirus B19, influenza, CMV and Epstein-Barr virus, according to a later analysis. Broadly in line with IMGT annotations, most TCR beta V segments showed up in productive rearrangements about 87% or about 30% of the time in an earlier analysis of several hundred of the donors. The earlier analysis of about 600 of the donors excluded around 17 rarely observed V segments, including chromosome 9 orphons, because counts were too low. Roughly uniform sequencing depth across donors was assumed in presence/absence analyses, although this assumption may not hold. According to a later genetic analysis, donors in an Asian-associated ancestry cluster had fewer N-insertions in productive TCRs than the approximately 670-donor mean. Compared with equally common non-associated chains, HLA-associated TCR beta chains in a later analysis were more clonally expanded and had lower generation probabilities. In a later analysis, TCR association rates were found to vary across HLA loci, with the most associated TCRs seen for DRB1 alleles and the fewest for HLA-C alleles. Linkage disequilibrium might explain the correlated functional status among segregating V segments, but an unknown experimental factor could not be ruled out. For the cohort, immune exposure information was limited to CMV serostatus. Strong co-occurrence of HLA alleles, especially DR and DQ, made assigning TCR associations to individual alleles difficult. A total of 150 to 200 TCR beta chains were listed by the study as associated with cytomegalovirus. A group of highly shared sequence variants was considered likely to be a technical artifact of the sequencing pipeline. A further reported finding was that TCR beta sequences accurately predicted the HLA-A and HLA-B alleles for most subjects in the first cohort. It was suggested by the authors that the approach could potentially be generalized to other disease states and immunological phenotypes. In both the original and validation cohorts, the classifier was reported to diagnose cytomegalovirus status with high specificity and sensitivity. A later genetic analysis associated a missense DCLRE1C variant with V-gene and J-gene trimming of TCR beta chains, and an independent cohort replicated the association. In this cohort, only TCR beta chains were sequenced, and detectable features were limited by the absence of alpha or paired-chain data. Specific HLA alleles were associated with more than 15,000 TCR beta sequences at a false discovery rate of 0.05 in a later analysis. In a later analysis, most CMV-associated TCR beta chains were found to appear HLA-restricted, with HLA associations seemingly driven largely by CMV exposure.

For this clone: Its antigen is still unknown. Base qualities are not at hand, and no much larger clone is one base apart.

The receptor comes from a woman aged 45-60 years in good health and CMV-seropositive. The sequenced sample consisted of PBMCs.

In nucleotides, the sequence is TGTGCCAGCAGCTTGGACAGACAAGAGACCCAGTACTTC. This sequence encodes CASSLDRQETQYF. The V gene is TRBV7-2 and the J gene is TRBJ2-5; the D gene is perhaps TRBD1, from 6 matching bases. The germline V gene supplies CDR1 SGHTA and CDR2 FQGNSA. The junction carries 7 bases between V and J, which are trimmed by 3 bases and 2 bases respectively. The CDR3 measures 13 amino acids from cysteine to phenylalanine. Of the read, only the CDR3 DNA is kept; its 39 bases are in frame from base 1.